The 24 T cell receptor beta chains presented below share a single source sample, sequenced in a study of radiotherapy plus CTLA-4 blockade in lung cancer. Assay used: immunoSEQ multiplex PCR; TCRdb lists only in-frame clones, some missing. The data hold 30,000 to 35,000 clones, with around 73% observed a single time. The sequenced sample was peripheral blood, obtained from a patient treated with radiotherapy plus ipilimumab. Receptors were obtained from a human donor with non-small cell lung cancer who had stable disease on radiotherapy plus ipilimumab.

J is TRBJ2-3 and V is TRBV10-3, with 8 positions matching TRBD2. This CDR3 contains 15 residues. The ends lost 8 bases at V and 1 base at J; junction bases unmatched: 8. In germline, CDR1 is ENHRY, CDR2 SYGVKD. CDR3 DNA: TGTGCCATCGGTTTGAGCGGGGGAGGCACAGATACGCAGTATTTT. This gives the protein CAIGLSGGGTDTQYF.

The J gene is TRBJ2-3, the V gene TRBV7-2; TRBD2 is a possible D gene (5 bases). The CDR3 is made up of 18 amino acids. The germline V and J ends were trimmed by 1 base and 2 bases, with 19 bases remaining between them. CDR1 is SGHTA, CDR2 FQGNSA, per germline. The DNA of the CDR3 is TGTGCCAGCAGCTTAGGATCTCGAGTAAGGACTTTCACAGATACGCAGTATTTT. Protein sequence: CASSLGSRVRTFTDTQYF.

V usage is TRBV7-8 and J usage is TRBJ2-2; D not certain. CDR3 length: 11 residues. Germline V gives CDR1 SGHVS, CDR2 FQNEAQ. With 6 bases removed from V and 9 bases from J, the gap between germline ends came to 8 bases. CDR3 sequence (DNA): TGTGCCAGCAGTCGAAATAGGGAGCTGTTTTTT. This translates into CASSRNRELFF.

This chain links TRBV28 with TRBJ1-5, with unresolved D. The CDR3 runs 14 residues. Germline V gene data show CDR1 as MDHEN and CDR2 as SYDVKM. The ends were cut back, 7 bases at V and 4 bases at J, with 14 bases in the middle. The CDR3 coding sequence is TGTGCCAGCAACGGCCCCGCAACTAATCAGCCCCAGCATTTT. Translation gives CASNGPATNQPQHF.

As to this clone: Here the CDR3 omits its conserved ending phenylalanine or tryptophan, so a read error is the likely source. Because the CDR3's place on the DNA is in doubt, the DNA is left out and the CDR3 is given as listed by TCRdb. The chain uses TRBV19 and TRBJ2-7; TRBD1 reflects the table's D call only, with no check against the DNA. Germline CDR1 and CDR2: LNHDA and SQIVND (reference sequence). With termini counted, the CDR3 has 10 amino acids. CDR3 region: CASTHPRTRP.

The J gene is TRBJ2-2, the V gene TRBV6-5; 7 positions match TRBD1. This CDR3 has 15 residues. CDR1 is MNHEY, CDR2 SVGAGI, per germline. J gave up 7 bases and V 6 bases, and 11 bases lay outside the gene matches. The CDR3 DNA is TGTGCCAGCAGATACACTCGACAGGGAATCGGGGAGCTGTTTTTT. It encodes CASRYTRQGIGELFF.

The rearrangement joins TRBV7-9 to TRBJ2-3; D is undetermined. Germline V lookup: CDR1 SEHNR, CDR2 FQNEAQ (reference sequence). The CDR3 runs 13 residues. V lost 5 bases and J 2 bases, leaving 8 bases between the germline ends. The CDR3 spells CASSVHYTDTQYF. The DNA for the CDR3 is TGTGCCAGCAGCGTTCATTACACAGATACGCAGTATTTT.

This clone was detected a few times. This sequence joins TRBV11-3 and TRBJ2-7; D is unresolved. Trimming left V 1 base short and J 3 bases short, with 10 bases between. The CDR3 sequence is 14 residues long. Germline-derived CDR1 and CDR2 are SGHNT and YENEEA. CDR3 amino acids: CASSLGVNSYEQYF. The DNA of the CDR3 is TGTGCCAGCAGCTTAGGGGTCAATAGCTACGAGCAGTACTTC. Full variable domain (remainder filled in from reference TRBV11-3 and TRBJ2-7): EAGVVQSPRYKIIEKKQPVAFWCNPISGHNTLYWYLQNLGQGPELLIRYENEEAVDDSQLPKDRFSAERLKGVDSTLKIQPAELGDSAVYLCASSLGVNSYEQYFGPGTRLTVT.

The count of this clone is one. V is TRBV18 and J is TRBJ2-3; the D is unclear. Germline V CDR1 and CDR2: KGHSH, LQKENI. V dropped 0 bases and J dropped 3 bases, with 7 bases sitting between them. The CDR3 consists of 14 residues. Here the CDR3 DNA reads TGTGCCAGCTCACCACCGAGTGGAACAGATACGCAGTATTTT. It specifies CASSPPSGTDTQYF.

The chain recombines TRBV19 with TRBJ2-6; tentative D call: TRBD1 (6 bases). The CDR3 is 14 amino acids. Trimming took 7 bases from V and 5 from J, leaving 12 bases between them. Germline-derived CDR1 and CDR2 are LNHDA and SQIVND (reference sequence). CDR3 amino acids: CASTHRDRANVLTF. The CDR3 nucleotides are TGTGCCAGTACGCACCGGGACAGGGCCAACGTCCTGACTTTC.

CDR3 in DNA: TGTGCCAGCAGTGAAGCGGAAGGGCAAGTATTATATGGCTACACCTTC. Encoded protein: CASSEAEGQVLYGYTF. This chain links TRBV6-1 with TRBJ1-2; D gene ambiguous. This CDR3 is built from 16 residues. Germline CDR1 and CDR2: MNHNS and SASEGT. V was trimmed by 0 bases and J by 5 bases, leaving 16 bases between them.

The rearrangement joins TRBV6-1 to TRBJ1-2; 11 nucleotides agree with TRBD1. CDR1 is MNHNS and CDR2 is SASEGT in the germline V gene. Trimming cost V 6 bases and J 8 bases; bases outside gene matches: 5. The CDR3 contains 13 residues. In nucleotides, the CDR3 is TGTGCCAGCAGGCCGGGACAGGGGGGCGGCTACACCTTC. The encoded protein is CASRPGQGGGYTF.

The count of this clone is one. The rearrangement links TRBV5-4 to TRBJ1-6, with 12 bases identical to TRBD1. CDR3 length: 16 residues. Germline CDR1 SGHNT, CDR2 YYREEE (reference sequence). Trimming took 5 bases from V and 1 from J; bases not matched to a gene: 1. The DNA of the CDR3 is TGTGCCAGCAGGGGACAGGGGGCGTCCTATAATTCACCCCTCCACTTT. This translates into CASRGQGASYNSPLHF.

This clone has just a few counts. The CDR3 DNA reads TGTGCCATCAGTGAGTCCCCTCCGGGTCTACCCAACTATGGCTACACCTTC. It specifies CAISESPPGLPNYGYTF. V gene TRBV10-3 combines with J gene TRBJ1-2; no definite D call. The CDR3 length is 17 residues. Germline V gene lookup returns CDR1 ENHRY and CDR2 SYGVKD. Trimming stripped 0 bases from V and 2 bases from J, with 16 bases between.

The chain is built from TRBV7-2 and TRBJ1-6; D gene unclear. V was pared by 1 base and J by 7 bases, with 14 bases between. The length of the CDR3 is 16 residues. Per the germline V gene, CDR1 is SGHTA and CDR2 is FQGNSA. CDR3 bases: TGTGCCAGCAGCTTAGTGGAGGGCTCAGCGAATTCACCCCTCCACTTT. Its translation is CASSLVEGSANSPLHF.

This chain uses TRBV7-6 with TRBJ1-1; 7 bases align to TRBD1. CDR1 and CDR2 (germline): SGHVS, FNYEAQ. The ends lost 5 bases at V and 3 bases at J; junction bases unmatched: 3. This CDR3 has 13 residues. The CDR3 DNA reads as TGTGCCAGCAGCCGTGACAGGGACACTGAAGCTTTCTTT. Its protein is CASSRDRDTEAFF.

As regards this clone: This CDR3 is also generated by other DNA sequences in the sample. This chain connects TRBV18 to TRBJ1-1, with D perhaps matching TRBD1 (5 bases). The CDR3 is 13 amino acids. V lost 1 base and J lost 3, with 6 bases in between. In germline, CDR1 is KGHSH, CDR2 LQKENI. CDR3 sequence reads: CASSPRGDTEAFF. As DNA, the CDR3 is TGTGCCAGCTCACCACGGGGGGACACTGAAGCTTTCTTT.

This chain uses TRBV5-1 with TRBJ1-1; 8 nucleotides align to TRBD1. The CDR3 contains 17 residues. The ends lost 4 bases at V and 4 bases at J; junction bases unmatched: 15. The germline gives CDR1 SGHRS, CDR2 YFSETQ. CDR3 nucleotide sequence: TGCGCCAGCAGCCCTAGTCCCGGGACAGGATTGAGCACTGAAGCTTTCTTT. Translated: CASSPSPGTGLSTEAFF. Using reference TRBV5-1 and TRBJ1-1 for the parts outside the CDR3, the full variable domain is KAGVTQTPRYLIKTRGQQVTLSCSPISGHRSVSWYQQTPGQGLQFLFEYFSETQRNKGNFPGRFSGRQFSNSRSEMNVSTLELGDSALYLCASSPSPGTGLSTEAFFGQGTRLTVV.

The V and J genes are TRBV7-7 and TRBJ2-5; 8 bases match TRBD2. V shed 4 bases and J 4 bases; nucleotides not matched to a gene: 11. Germline CDR1 is SSHAT and CDR2 is FNYEAQ (reference sequence). The CDR3 runs 16 residues. The DNA for the CDR3 is TGTGCCAGCAGCTCCCGGCTGGCGGGGGGCGGAGAGACCCAGTACTTC. Its protein is CASSSRLAGGGETQYF.

The V call is TRBV7-2, the J call TRBJ1-3; D ambiguous. CDR1 and CDR2 (germline): SGHTA, FQGNSA. The germline V and J ends were trimmed by 0 bases and 3 bases, with 9 bases remaining between them. This CDR3 has 15 residues. The CDR3 DNA reads TGTGCCAGCAGCTTAGCCCGAGGGAGTGGAAACACCATATATTTT. It translates to CASSLARGSGNTIYF.

J is TRBJ1-1 and V is TRBV7-6; no reliable D call. This CDR3 has 16 amino acids. Germline CDR1 is SGHVS and CDR2 is FNYEAQ. V lost 2 bases and J lost 4, with 17 bases in between. The CDR3: CASSLTDPAGPTEAFF. The CDR3 region has the DNA TGTGCCAGCAGCTTAACTGATCCTGCCGGGCCCACTGAAGCTTTCTTT.

V and J are TRBV6-5 and TRBJ1-1; 10 positions agree with TRBD1. This CDR3 is 14 amino acids long. V gave up 7 bases and J gave up 1 base; unmatched junction bases: 3. Germline loops: CDR1 MNHEY, CDR2 SVGAGI. CDR3: CASTGTGANTEAFF. Written as DNA, the CDR3 is TGTGCCAGCACCGGGACAGGGGCGAACACTGAAGCTTTCTTT.

This clone has only a few counts. V and J are TRBV9 and TRBJ1-6; D may be TRBD1 (5 bases). CDR1 SGDLS and CDR2 YYNGEE come from the germline V gene. Trimming pared 0 bases from V and 10 bases from J, leaving 14 bases between. The CDR3 is made up of 15 amino acids. The CDR3, as DNA: TGTGCCAGCAGCGTAGCTGTGGGGGTACAATCACCCCTCCACTTT. This encodes CASSVAVGVQSPLHF.

The J gene is TRBJ1-5, the V gene TRBV27, with 9 bases matching TRBD1. Germline values: CDR1 MNHEY, CDR2 SMNVEV (reference sequence). The CDR3 sequence is 15 residues long. Unmatched junction bases numbered 8, after V lost 5 bases and J lost 6 bases. DNA of the CDR3: TGTGCCAGCAGTCCTCAACAGGGGGCGCCTCAGCCCCAGCATTTT. This sequence encodes CASSPQQGAPQPQHF.